This T cell receptor beta chain was sequenced in a study of blood T cell repertoires in COVID-19. In germline, CDR1 is MNHEY, CDR2 SVGAGI. V dropped 5 bases and J dropped 4; count of bases not matched to a gene: 1. The CDR3 extends over 12 amino acids. The repertoire was sequenced with immunoSEQ multiplex PCR; TCRdb's copy has only in-frame clones and lacks some. The sample records more than 90,000 clones, under 80% being singletons. The sequenced material came from peripheral blood. The receptor was isolated from a man between 45 and 60 years old with acute or convalescent COVID-19. V and J are TRBV6-5 and TRBJ1-1, with TRBD1 matching over 7 bases. The chain's CDR3 is CASSPGGTEAFF. CDR3 nucleotide sequence: TGTGCCAGCAGTCCAGGGGGCACTGAAGCTTTCTTT.